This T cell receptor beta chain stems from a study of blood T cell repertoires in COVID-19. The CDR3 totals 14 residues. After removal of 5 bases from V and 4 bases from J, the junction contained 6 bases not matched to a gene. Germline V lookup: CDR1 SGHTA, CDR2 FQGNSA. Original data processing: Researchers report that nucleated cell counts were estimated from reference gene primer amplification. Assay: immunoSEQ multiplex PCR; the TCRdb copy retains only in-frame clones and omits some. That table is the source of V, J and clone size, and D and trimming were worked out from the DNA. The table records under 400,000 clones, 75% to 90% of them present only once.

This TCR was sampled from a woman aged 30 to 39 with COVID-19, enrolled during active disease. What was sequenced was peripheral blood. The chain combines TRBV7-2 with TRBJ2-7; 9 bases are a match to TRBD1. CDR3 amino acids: CASSTSGQGYEQYF. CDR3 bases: TGTGCCAGCAGCACCTCGGGACAGGGATACGAGCAGTACTTC.